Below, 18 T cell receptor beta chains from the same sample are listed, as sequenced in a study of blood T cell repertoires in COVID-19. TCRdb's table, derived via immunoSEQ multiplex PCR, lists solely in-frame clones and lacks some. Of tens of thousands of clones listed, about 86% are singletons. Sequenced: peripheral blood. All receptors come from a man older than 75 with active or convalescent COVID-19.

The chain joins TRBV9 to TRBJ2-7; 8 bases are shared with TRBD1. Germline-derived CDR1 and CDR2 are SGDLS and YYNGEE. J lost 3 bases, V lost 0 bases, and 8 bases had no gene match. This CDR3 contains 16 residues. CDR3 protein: CASSVAPQGADYEQYF. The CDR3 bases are TGTGCCAGCAGCGTAGCCCCCCAGGGGGCGGACTACGAGCAGTACTTC.

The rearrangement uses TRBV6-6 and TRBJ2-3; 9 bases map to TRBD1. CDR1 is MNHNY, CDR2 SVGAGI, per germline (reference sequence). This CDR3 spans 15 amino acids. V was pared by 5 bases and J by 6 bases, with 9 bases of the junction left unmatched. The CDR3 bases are TGTGCCAGCAGTCCCCGGGACAGGGCGTCCGATACGCAGTATTTT. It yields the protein CASSPRDRASDTQYF.

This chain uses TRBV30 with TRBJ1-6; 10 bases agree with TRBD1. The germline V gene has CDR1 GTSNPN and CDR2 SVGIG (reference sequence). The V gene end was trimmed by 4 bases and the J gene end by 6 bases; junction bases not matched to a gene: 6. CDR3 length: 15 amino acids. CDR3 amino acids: CAWTRGDRGNSPLHF. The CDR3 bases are TGTGCCTGGACCCGAGGGGACAGGGGTAATTCACCCCTCCACTTT.

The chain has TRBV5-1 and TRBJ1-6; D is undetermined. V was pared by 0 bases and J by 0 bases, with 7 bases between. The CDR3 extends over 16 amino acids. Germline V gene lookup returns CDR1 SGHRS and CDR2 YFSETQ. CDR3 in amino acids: CASSLDPSSYNSPLHF. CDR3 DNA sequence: TGCGCCAGCAGCTTGGATCCGAGCTCCTATAATTCACCCCTCCACTTT.

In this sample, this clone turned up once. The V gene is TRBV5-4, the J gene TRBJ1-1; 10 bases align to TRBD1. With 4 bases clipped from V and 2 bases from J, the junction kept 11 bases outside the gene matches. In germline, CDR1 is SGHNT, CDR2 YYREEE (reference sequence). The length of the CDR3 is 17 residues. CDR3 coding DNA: TGTGCCAGCAGCCGAGGGACAGGGGAAGTTGGAAACACTGAAGCTTTCTTT. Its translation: CASSRGTGEVGNTEAFF.

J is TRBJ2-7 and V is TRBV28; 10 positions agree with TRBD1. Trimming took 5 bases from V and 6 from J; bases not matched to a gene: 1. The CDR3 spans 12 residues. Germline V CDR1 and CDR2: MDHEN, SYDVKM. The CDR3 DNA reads TGTGCCAGCAGTAGGGACAGGGGCGAGCAGTACTTC. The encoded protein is CASSRDRGEQYF. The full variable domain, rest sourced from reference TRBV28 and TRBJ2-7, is DVKVTQSSRYLVKRTGEKVFLECVQDMDHENMFWYRQDPGLGLRLIYFSYDVKMKEKGDIPEGYSVSREKKERFSLILESASTNQTSMYLCASSRDRGEQYFGPGTRLTVT.

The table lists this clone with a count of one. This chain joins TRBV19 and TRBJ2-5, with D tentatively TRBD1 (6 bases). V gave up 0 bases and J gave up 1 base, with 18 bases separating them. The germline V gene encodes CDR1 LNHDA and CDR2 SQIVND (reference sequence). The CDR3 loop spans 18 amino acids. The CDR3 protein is CASSIDPLRGLLQETQYF. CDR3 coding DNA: TGTGCCAGTAGTATAGACCCTCTCAGGGGCCTACTCCAAGAGACCCAGTACTTC.

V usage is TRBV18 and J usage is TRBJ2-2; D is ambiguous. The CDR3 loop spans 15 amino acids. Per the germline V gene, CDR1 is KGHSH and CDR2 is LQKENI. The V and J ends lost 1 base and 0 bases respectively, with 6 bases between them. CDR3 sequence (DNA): TGTGCCAGCTCACCACTAACAGCGAACACCGGGGAGCTGTTTTTT. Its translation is CASSPLTANTGELFF.

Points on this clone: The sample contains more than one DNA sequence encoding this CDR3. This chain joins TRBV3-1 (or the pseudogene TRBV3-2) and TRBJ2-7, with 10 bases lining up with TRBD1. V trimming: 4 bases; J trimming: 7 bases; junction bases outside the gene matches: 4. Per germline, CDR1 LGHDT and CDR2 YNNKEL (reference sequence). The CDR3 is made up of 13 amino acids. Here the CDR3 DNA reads TGTGCCAGCAGCCGACAGGGGGCTAGGGAGCAGTACTTC. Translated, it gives CASSRQGAREQYF.

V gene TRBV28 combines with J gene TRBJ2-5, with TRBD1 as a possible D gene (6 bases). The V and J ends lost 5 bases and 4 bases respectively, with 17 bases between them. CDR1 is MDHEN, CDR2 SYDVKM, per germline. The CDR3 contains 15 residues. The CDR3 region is CASSHQQGTTETQYF. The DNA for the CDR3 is TGTGCCAGCAGTCATCAACAGGGCACCACAGAGACCCAGTACTTC. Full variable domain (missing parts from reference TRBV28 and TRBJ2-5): DVKVTQSSRYLVKRTGEKVFLECVQDMDHENMFWYRQDPGLGLRLIYFSYDVKMKEKGDIPEGYSVSREKKERFSLILESASTNQTSMYLCASSHQQGTTETQYFGPGTRLLVL.

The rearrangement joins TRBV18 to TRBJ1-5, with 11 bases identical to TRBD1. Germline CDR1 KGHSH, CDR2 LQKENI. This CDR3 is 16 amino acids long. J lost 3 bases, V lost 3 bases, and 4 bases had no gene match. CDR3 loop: CASSPQGQGDNQPQHF. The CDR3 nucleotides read TGTGCCAGCTCACCCCAGGGACAGGGGGACAATCAGCCCCAGCATTTT.

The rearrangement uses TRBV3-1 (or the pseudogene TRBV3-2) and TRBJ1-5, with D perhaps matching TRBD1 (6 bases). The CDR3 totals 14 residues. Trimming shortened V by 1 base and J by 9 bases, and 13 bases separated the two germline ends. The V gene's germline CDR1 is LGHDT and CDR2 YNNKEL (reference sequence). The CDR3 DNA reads TGTGCCAGCAGCCAAGGACAGGATAGACGGCCCCAGCATTTT. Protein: CASSQGQDRRPQHF.

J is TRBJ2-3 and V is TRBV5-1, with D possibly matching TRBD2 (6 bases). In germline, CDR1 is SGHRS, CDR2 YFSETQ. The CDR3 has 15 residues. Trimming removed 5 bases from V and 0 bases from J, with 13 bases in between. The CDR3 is CASRVVGTSTDTQYF. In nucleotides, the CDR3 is TGCGCCAGCAGAGTGGTTGGGACTAGCACAGATACGCAGTATTTT.

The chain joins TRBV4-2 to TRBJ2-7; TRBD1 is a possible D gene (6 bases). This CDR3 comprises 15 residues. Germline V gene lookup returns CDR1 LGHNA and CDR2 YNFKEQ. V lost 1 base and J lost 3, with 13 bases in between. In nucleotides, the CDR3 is TGTGCCAGCAGCCAAGTCGGCCAAGGGGGCTACGAGCAGTACTTC. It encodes CASSQVGQGGYEQYF.

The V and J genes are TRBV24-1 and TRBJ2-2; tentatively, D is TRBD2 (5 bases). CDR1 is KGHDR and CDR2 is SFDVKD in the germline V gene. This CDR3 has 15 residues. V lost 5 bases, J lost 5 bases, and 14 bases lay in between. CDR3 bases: TGTGCCACCAGTGCCGGAGGAACTATTACCGGGGAGCTGTTTTTT. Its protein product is CATSAGGTITGELFF.

The CDR3 reads CASSLGGSNTEAFF. The CDR3 region has the DNA TGTGCCAGCAGCTTGGGCGGGTCGAACACTGAAGCTTTCTTT. The chain joins TRBV7-3 to TRBJ1-1; the D is unclear. CDR3 length: 14 amino acids. Germline CDR1 and CDR2: SGHTA and FQGTGA. The V end was cut by 3 bases, the J end by 1 base, with 9 bases between.

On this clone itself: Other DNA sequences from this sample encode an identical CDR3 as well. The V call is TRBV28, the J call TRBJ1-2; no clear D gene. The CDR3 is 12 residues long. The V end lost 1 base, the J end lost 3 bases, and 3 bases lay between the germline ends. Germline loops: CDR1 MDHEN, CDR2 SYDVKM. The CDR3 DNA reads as TGTGCCAGCAGTTTATCCTACTATGGCTACACCTTC. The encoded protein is CASSLSYYGYTF.

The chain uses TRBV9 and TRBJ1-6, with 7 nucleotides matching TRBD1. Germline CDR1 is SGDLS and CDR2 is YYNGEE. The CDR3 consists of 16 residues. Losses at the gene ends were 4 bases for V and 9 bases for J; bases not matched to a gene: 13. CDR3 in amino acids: CASSHPRTGAFSPLHF. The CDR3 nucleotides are TGTGCCAGCAGCCACCCGAGGACAGGCGCGTTTTCACCCCTCCACTTT. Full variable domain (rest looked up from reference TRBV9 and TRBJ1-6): DSGVTQTPKHLITATGQRVTLRCSPRSGDLSVYWYQQSLDQGLQFLIQYYNGEERAKGNILERFSAQQFPDLHSELNLSSLELGDSALYFCASSHPRTGAFSPLHFGNGTRLTVT.